Listed here is a single T cell receptor (beta chain). Antigen unknown. The data are from a study of T cells in Graves' hyperthyroidism and ophthalmopathy. Overall study context: Peripheral blood was secured at the point of initial diagnosis, before any treatment. Study conclusions and caveats: Most thyroid clonotypes expanded above 0.001 appeared in blood too.

The germline V gene encodes CDR1 SGHVS and CDR2 FQNEAQ. The CDR3 runs 14 residues. The TCR beta CDR3 regions underwent amplification using RNA transcripts as the source. TCR CDR3 underwent first-round RT-PCR with the HTBI primer set. MiXCR, applied by TCRdb to the multiplex PCR reads, yields one record per CDR3 protein. The sample carries roughly 710,000 distinct CDR3 sequences, approximately 36% recorded once. The source is a woman between 40 and 55 years old with Graves' hyperthyroidism. The source material was blood. The genes are TRBV7-8 and TRBJ2-5, with TRBD1 matching 7 bases. Here the CDR3 reads CAVLKGASVETQYF. As DNA, the CDR3 is TGTGCGGTCTTGAAGGGGGCCAGTGTTGAGACCCAGTACTTC.